The sequence of this T cell receptor beta chain was determined in a study of blood T cell repertoires in COVID-19. Study-wide context: Acute-phase and convalescent COVID-19 samples originated in the United States, Italy and Spain.

Sequencing was performed with immunoSEQ multiplex PCR; in TCRdb, only in-frame clones are kept and a portion is missing. The sample lists more than 350,000 clones, more than 80% seen once, with over 0.95% in the top ten. CDR1 and CDR2 from the germline V gene are MDHEN and SYDVKM. The CDR3 is 12 amino acids. In regard to this clone: A read error may account for a junction end that differs from germline.

The sequence was obtained from a man aged 18 to 29 who had recovered from COVID-19. Source material: PBMCs or T cells enriched from blood (not recorded which). V gene TRBV28 combines with J gene TRBJ2-3, with 9 bases identical to TRBD2. CDR3 region: CASSFKGTSLDF. In DNA form, the CDR3 reads TGTGCCAGCAGTTTTAAAGGGACTAGCCTGGATTTT.